The present entry profiles one T cell receptor (beta chain) with its context. Some clones are missing from TCRdb's copy, which holds only in-frame ones; the method was immunoSEQ multiplex PCR. Among over 250,000 clones listed, around 85% were seen once. The CDR3 is 14 amino acids. In germline, CDR1 is MNHEY, CDR2 SVGAGI. Trimming cost V 7 bases and J 7 bases; bases outside gene matches: 7. The sample originates from a study of blood T cell repertoires in COVID-19. V usage is TRBV6-5 and J usage is TRBJ1-6; TRBD1 aligns across 7 bases. The receptor was isolated from a woman aged 70-85 years with acute or convalescent COVID-19. Sample: peripheral blood. For the CDR3, the DNA is TGTGCCAGCACCCAGTCCAGGGGGAATTCACCCCTCCACTTT. Protein sequence: CASTQSRGNSPLHF.